The 30 T cell receptor beta chains listed next were all sequenced from one sample in a study of post-analysis software for immune sequencing data. These TCRs are of unknown antigen specificity. Incorporated into the TCR beta cDNA libraries were unique molecular identifiers, which served to reduce PCR and sequencing biases. Each CDR3 protein gets one entry after TCRdb re-called the PCR reads with MiXCR. The sample has hundreds of thousands of distinct CDR3 sequences; around 60% are singletons. Overall study findings and caveats: Controls showed lower frequencies than patients for roughly 5 TRBV segments, and TRBV5-6, TRBV5-1 and TRBV20-1 were among these.

Sequencing was performed on blood. Every receptor here comes from a girl aged 2 to 10 with multiple sclerosis.

This clonotype was found once. The rearrangement links TRBV5-1 to TRBJ1-4; D is unresolved. V shed 5 bases and J shed 0 bases, with 11 bases lying between them. The CDR3 runs 15 residues. Germline V CDR1 and CDR2: SGHRS, YFSETQ. DNA of the CDR3: TGCGCCAGCAGTCAAAGCGAGACAACTAATGAAAAACTGTTTTTT. This codes for CASSQSETTNEKLFF.

The chain links TRBV20-1 to TRBJ2-1; a weak D match, TRBD1 (5 bases). CDR3 length: 15 residues. The V end lost 0 bases, the J end lost 7 bases, and 16 bases lay between the germline ends. Germline V gives CDR1 DFQATT, CDR2 SNEGSKA (reference sequence). The CDR3 DNA is TGCAGTGCTAGAGATCAGGGTAGAGTCAAGAATGAGCAGTTCTTC. This gives the protein CSARDQGRVKNEQFF.

There are a few counts of this clonotype. The chain employs TRBV10-3 and TRBJ2-3; D is possibly TRBD1 (5 bases). The length of the CDR3 is 12 residues. V was cut by 10 bases and J by 5 bases, with 13 bases left in between. The V gene's germline CDR1 is ENHRY and CDR2 SYGVKD. CDR3 sequence (DNA): TGTGCCACCGACCAGGGCGGAGATACGCAGTATTTT. Translation: CATDQGGDTQYF.

This chain connects TRBV3-1 to TRBJ1-6; 9 nucleotides align to TRBD1. Trimming cost V 4 bases and J 7 bases; bases outside gene matches: 11. The germline gives CDR1 LGHDT, CDR2 YNNKEL (reference sequence). The CDR3 runs to 17 residues. CDR3 sequence reads: CASSLGTGYNQNSPLHF. In DNA, the CDR3 is TGTGCCAGCAGCCTCGGGACAGGGTATAATCAGAATTCACCCCTCCACTTT. Looking up the rest from reference TRBV3-1 and TRBJ1-6 gives the full variable domain: DTAVSQTPKYLVTQMGNDKSIKCEQNLGHDTMYWYKQDSKKFLKIMFSYNNKELIINETVPNRFSPKSPDKAHLNLHINSLELGDSAVYFCASSLGTGYNQNSPLHFGNGTRLTVT.

The gene calls are TRBV7-2 and TRBJ2-7; D is unclear. V was trimmed by 5 bases and J by 5 bases, leaving 13 bases between them. The CDR3 runs to 13 residues. Germline V gene lookup returns CDR1 SGHTA and CDR2 FQGNSA. The chain's CDR3 is CASSPSPLDEQYF. In nucleotides, the CDR3 is TGTGCCAGCAGCCCCAGCCCCTTAGACGAGCAGTACTTC. Full variable domain (missing parts from reference TRBV7-2 and TRBJ2-7): GAGVSQSPSNKVTEKGKDVELRCDPISGHTALYWYRQSLGQGLEFLIYFQGNSAPDKSGLPSDRFSAERTGGSVSTLTIQRTQQEDSAVYLCASSPSPLDEQYFGPGTRLTVT.

This clonotype was seen more than once but under ten times. The rearrangement uses TRBV5-4 and TRBJ2-7; maybe TRBD1 (6 bases). The germline CDR1 and CDR2 sequences are SGHNT and YYREEE (reference sequence). The CDR3 has 18 residues. The V end lost 1 base, the J end lost 3 bases, and 23 bases lay between the germline ends. The CDR3 region has the DNA TGTGCCAGCAGCTTGCTTCCTCCTGCATCAGACAGGCACTACGAGCAGTACTTC. This encodes CASSLLPPASDRHYEQYF.

V gene TRBV5-5 combines with J gene TRBJ2-4; D is possibly TRBD1 or TRBD2 (6 bases each). This CDR3 is built from 17 residues. V was clipped by 3 bases and J by 2 bases, with 18 bases between them. Germline V gene lookup returns CDR1 SGHKS and CDR2 YYEKEE (reference sequence). This CDR3 reads CASSSVAEGVTKNIQYF. The CDR3 region has the DNA TGTGCCAGCAGCTCGGTGGCGGAGGGGGTGACCAAAAACATTCAGTACTTC.

The rearrangement joins TRBV2 to TRBJ2-1; TRBD2 matches 7 bases. There are 16 residues in the CDR3. Unmatched junction bases numbered 9, after V lost 5 bases and J lost 2 bases. Germline CDR1 and CDR2: SNHLY and FYNNEI. DNA for the CDR3: TGTGCCAGCAGTCCGATCCAAGCGGGAACCTACAATGAGCAGTTCTTC. Translated: CASSPIQAGTYNEQFF.

This chain uses TRBV6-5 with TRBJ2-1; 11 nucleotides align to TRBD2. V shed 8 bases and J 5 bases; nucleotides not matched to a gene: 5. The CDR3 runs to 14 residues. Germline assignment: CDR1 MNHEY and CDR2 SVGAGI. CDR3 protein: CASSSSGRHNEQFF. In DNA, the CDR3 is TGTGCCAGCTCTTCTAGCGGGAGGCACAATGAGCAGTTCTTC.

This clonotype has a handful of counts. The chain is built from TRBV10-3 and TRBJ2-7; either TRBD1 or TRBD2 may supply D (6 bases each). The V end was cut by 6 bases, the J end by 6 bases, with 12 bases between. This CDR3 contains 12 residues. Germline-derived CDR1 and CDR2 are ENHRY and SYGVKD. The CDR3, as DNA: TGTGCCATCAGCCCGTCGGGGGCCGAGCAGTACTTC. Protein product: CAISPSGAEQYF.

The chain recombines TRBV12-3 or TRBV12-4 with TRBJ2-5; 7 bases align to TRBD1. This CDR3 region has 15 residues. With 6 bases clipped from V and 2 bases from J, the junction kept 9 bases outside the gene matches. DNA for the CDR3: TGTGCCAGCAGGCCTCAGGGGGACCTTCAAGAGACCCAGTACTTC. It translates to CASRPQGDLQETQYF.

This clonotype was detected once. The chain recombines TRBV20-1 with TRBJ1-1; TRBD1 agrees at 9 bases. Germline CDR1 and CDR2: DFQATT and SNEGSKA (reference sequence). V lost 0 bases to trimming and J lost 1 base; unmatched junction nucleotides: 3. The CDR3 length is 15 residues. CDR3 nucleotide sequence: TGCAGTGCTAGAGAAATACAGGGGGCGAACACTGAAGCTTTCTTT. Amino acids: CSAREIQGANTEAFF.

The gene calls are TRBV11-2 and TRBJ2-1, with D perhaps being TRBD1 or TRBD2 (5 bases each). The CDR3 contains 15 residues. The V and J ends lost 1 base and 7 bases respectively, with 14 bases between them. Germline CDR1 SGHAT, CDR2 FQNNGV. The CDR3, as DNA: TGTGCCAGCAGCTTAGCGAGAGGGGCCTTGAATGAGCAGTTCTTC. Translated, it gives CASSLARGALNEQFF. Together with reference TRBV11-2 and TRBJ2-1, the CDR3 gives the full variable domain: EAGVAQSPRYKIIEKRQSVAFWCNPISGHATLYWYQQILGQGPKLLIQFQNNGVVDDSQLPKDRFSAERLKGVDSTLKIQPAKLEDSAVYLCASSLARGALNEQFFGPGTRLTVL.

The rearrangement links TRBV10-3 to TRBJ1-4, with TRBD1 as a possible D gene (5 bases). Deletions cut 10 bases from V and 0 bases from J, with 12 bases between. The CDR3 is made up of 14 amino acids. Germline V gene sequence: CDR1 ENHRY, CDR2 SYGVKD. The CDR3 protein is CATGTIATNEKLFF. The DNA for the CDR3 is TGTGCCACAGGGACCATCGCAACTAATGAAAAACTGTTTTTT.

CDR3 region: CASRRPGTQQQQETQYF. The CDR3 nucleotides read TGTGCCAGCCGCCGCCCCGGGACACAACAACAACAAGAGACCCAGTACTTC. The chain recombines TRBV6-2 or TRBV6-3 with TRBJ2-5; tentative D call: TRBD1 (6 bases). The CDR3 spans 17 residues. The V end was cut by 8 bases, the J end by 2 bases, with 24 bases between. Germline values: CDR1 MNHEY, CDR2 SVGEGT.

This clonotype was seen a single time. The chain couples TRBV20-1 to TRBJ2-1, with D possibly matching TRBD1 (5 bases). Per germline, CDR1 DFQATT and CDR2 SNEGSKA (reference sequence). Trimming took off 5 bases at V and 4 bases at J, with 18 bases between the two ends. The CDR3 spans 15 residues. CDR3 protein: CSAWGDLESYNEQFF. The CDR3, as DNA: TGCAGTGCTTGGGGCGACCTAGAGAGTTACAATGAGCAGTTCTTC.

This chain uses TRBV7-3 with TRBJ2-1, with D maybe TRBD1 (5 bases). Per the germline V gene, CDR1 is SGHTA and CDR2 is FQGTGA. With 5 bases removed from V and 4 bases from J, the gap between germline ends came to 18 bases. The CDR3 is 16 amino acids. As DNA, the CDR3 is TGTGCCAGCAGCCCCCTCTCCAGGGTATCTTACAATGAGCAGTTCTTC. Encoded protein: CASSPLSRVSYNEQFF.

This clonotype showed up just a few times. The chain recombines TRBV6-5 with TRBJ2-7, with TRBD1 matching over 9 bases. The trim removed 0 bases at V and 0 bases at J, leaving 9 bases unmatched. This CDR3 spans 18 amino acids. Germline CDR1 is MNHEY and CDR2 is SVGAGI. The CDR3 sequence is CASSYSRTGVGSSYEQYF. For the CDR3, the DNA is TGTGCCAGCAGTTACTCCCGGACAGGGGTGGGAAGCTCCTACGAGCAGTACTTC.

V is TRBV6-1 and J is TRBJ2-3; no definite D call. Germline lookup yields CDR1 MNHNS and CDR2 SASEGT. The V end was cut by 2 bases, the J end by 8 bases, with 8 bases between. This CDR3 has 12 amino acids. This CDR3 is CASSENEGTQYF. The CDR3 DNA follows: TGTGCCAGCAGTGAAAATGAAGGTACGCAGTATTTT.

This clonotype was detected only a few times. V gene TRBV9 combines with J gene TRBJ2-2; D is unresolved. Trimming took 0 bases from V and 1 from J, leaving 7 bases between them. CDR1 SGDLS and CDR2 YYNGEE come from the germline V gene. The CDR3 is 15 amino acids. In DNA form, the CDR3 reads TGTGCCAGCAGCGTAGTAGGGCGGAACACCGGGGAGCTGTTTTTT. The encoded protein is CASSVVGRNTGELFF.

This clonotype was picked up a small number of times. The gene calls are TRBV12-3 or TRBV12-4 and TRBJ1-6, with TRBD1 matching over 8 bases. V lost 6 bases to trimming and J lost 7 bases; unmatched junction nucleotides: 8. CDR3 length: 15 residues. For the CDR3, the DNA is TGTGCCAGCAGGCTGACAGGGGTGTTCAATTCACCCCTCCACTTT. This translates into CASRLTGVFNSPLHF.

The V call is TRBV7-9, the J call TRBJ1-2; 7 nucleotides line up with TRBD1. The CDR3 is 13 residues long. J gave up 5 bases and V 2 bases, and 2 bases lay outside the gene matches. Germline CDR1 SEHNR, CDR2 FQNEAQ (reference sequence). The CDR3 bases are TGTGCCAGCAGCTTAAAGGGGGCATATGGCTACACCTTC. It codes for CASSLKGAYGYTF.

This sequence joins TRBV28 and TRBJ2-2; the D gene is possibly TRBD2 (6 bases). Per germline, CDR1 MDHEN and CDR2 SYDVKM. V shed 6 bases and J shed 1 base, with 15 bases lying between them. The CDR3 spans 16 residues. In DNA form, the CDR3 reads TGTGCCAGCAGCGTCGATCTAGCGCTGAACACCGGGGAGCTGTTTTTT. This encodes CASSVDLALNTGELFF.

CDR3 nucleotide sequence: TGTGCCAGCAGCGACTGGGGGGTCAGGGGACGCAATGAGCAGTTCTTC. Translating it yields CASSDWGVRGRNEQFF. The V and J genes are TRBV7-2 and TRBJ2-1, with D possibly being TRBD1 or TRBD2 (6 bases each). Germline V lookup: CDR1 SGHTA, CDR2 FQGNSA. The V end was cut by 5 bases, the J end by 6 bases, with 20 bases between. This CDR3 is 16 amino acids long.

This clonotype showed up just a few times. The chain employs TRBV3-1 and TRBJ1-5, with no clear D. The CDR3 is made up of 13 amino acids. Trimming took 0 bases from V and 7 from J, leaving 7 bases between them. Germline CDR1 LGHDT, CDR2 YNNKEL (reference sequence). The CDR3 protein is CASSQEERQPQHF. The CDR3 bases are TGTGCCAGCAGCCAAGAGGAACGGCAGCCCCAGCATTTT.

This clonotype has a handful of counts. This chain uses TRBV28 with TRBJ2-1; D uncertain. Between the trimmed V and J ends, which lost 4 bases and 7 bases, there was a span of 17 bases. Per the germline V gene, CDR1 is MDHEN and CDR2 is SYDVKM. CDR3 length: 15 residues. The CDR3 region is CASSSQDWKNNEQFF. CDR3 DNA sequence: TGTGCCAGCAGTTCCCAGGATTGGAAGAATAATGAGCAGTTCTTC.

This clonotype came up a few times. The chain links TRBV10-2 to TRBJ2-5; a possible D gene is TRBD2 (5 bases). Trimming pared 3 bases from V and 1 base from J, leaving 6 bases between. This CDR3 is 13 amino acids long. Germline CDR1 WSHSY, CDR2 SAAADI. This chain's CDR3 is CASSDSGQETQYF. The DNA for the CDR3 is TGCGCCAGCAGTGACAGCGGCCAAGAGACCCAGTACTTC.

This clonotype was observed once. The CDR3 DNA reads TGTGCCAGCAGCTTTGATTCTGGCACAGATACGCAGTATTTT. Protein product: CASSFDSGTDTQYF. The chain employs TRBV7-2 and TRBJ2-3, with unresolved D. The CDR3 has 14 amino acids. Germline CDR1 reads SGHTA; CDR2 reads FQGNSA. V was shortened by 3 bases and J by 1 base, with 8 bases between the two germline ends.

This chain uses TRBV7-2 with TRBJ2-3, with D perhaps TRBD1 (6 bases). The CDR3 is 14 residues long. Trimming stripped 0 bases from V and 6 bases from J, with 10 bases between. CDR1 is SGHTA, CDR2 FQGNSA, per germline. CDR3 loop: CASSLAQGPDTQYF. For the CDR3, the DNA is TGTGCCAGCAGCTTAGCACAGGGCCCCGATACGCAGTATTTT.

The chain links TRBV12-3 or TRBV12-4 to TRBJ1-2; 9 bases line up with TRBD1. The V and J ends lost 7 bases and 6 bases, in that order; junction bases with no gene match: 6. The CDR3 totals 13 residues. CDR3 loop: CASTMTGGNGYTF. CDR3 coding DNA: TGTGCCAGCACCATGACAGGGGGGAATGGCTACACCTTC.